A single sample gave rise to the 6 T cell receptor beta chains below, sequenced in a study of siplizumab effects on memory and regulatory T cells. Using immunoSEQ multiplex PCR, the repertoire was profiled, and TCRdb retains in-frame clones only, with some absent. The sample yields about 110,000 clones, roughly 92% seen once. Sequences were obtained from CD4+ T cells sorted from blood. The source of these receptors is a human donor in good health.

This chain uses TRBV10-1 with TRBJ2-7, with TRBD2 matching 7 bases. Germline CDR1 and CDR2: WNHNN and SYGVQD (reference sequence). V shed 3 bases, J shed 6 bases, and the junction held 14 bases outside the gene matches. The CDR3 has 16 residues. The CDR3 is CASSEEGRSGTAEQYF. In DNA form, the CDR3 reads TGCGCCAGCAGTGAAGAGGGACGGAGCGGGACGGCCGAGCAGTACTTC.

This clone has just one count. This chain uses TRBV21-1 with TRBJ2-7; TRBD1 reflects the table's D call only, with no check against the DNA. TRBV21-1 is reported as a pseudogene. The length of the CDR3 is 17 residues. The CDR3 bases are TGTGCCAGCAGCAAGATGTCCCGACAGGGCCAGTCCTACGAGCAGTACTTC. Protein: CASSKMSRQGQSYEQYF.

The rearrangement joins TRBV6-5 to TRBJ2-1; D is uncertain. The CDR3 consists of 13 residues. The V end was cut by 8 bases, the J end by 2 bases, with 10 bases between. The germline V gene encodes CDR1 MNHEY and CDR2 SVGAGI. The CDR3 DNA follows: TGTGCCAGCCATCGTGGGACCTACAATGAGCAGTTCTTC. This translates into CASHRGTYNEQFF.

The J gene is TRBJ2-2, the V gene TRBV19, with a weak D call TRBD2 (6 bases). The CDR3 loop spans 14 amino acids. Trimming shortened V by 8 bases and J by 7 bases, and 17 bases separated the two germline ends. Germline lookup yields CDR1 LNHDA and CDR2 SQIVND (reference sequence). CDR3 DNA: TGTGCCAGTGGCCCCGGGGGTCCAGACGGGGAGCTGTTTTTT. Translated, it gives CASGPGGPDGELFF.

V and J are TRBV7-8 and TRBJ2-5; D not resolved. The germline V gene encodes CDR1 SGHVS and CDR2 FQNEAQ. The germline V and J ends were trimmed by 1 base and 6 bases, with 9 bases remaining between them. The CDR3 is made up of 13 amino acids. CDR3 residues: CASSLVSPQTQYF. DNA for the CDR3: TGTGCCAGCAGCTTAGTCAGTCCGCAGACCCAGTACTTC.

This clone was detected once. The chain employs TRBV6-6 and TRBJ1-2; 7 bases match TRBD1. The V gene end was trimmed by 6 bases and the J gene end by 5 bases; junction bases not matched to a gene: 6. Looked up from germline, CDR1 is MNHNY and CDR2 is SVGAGI (reference sequence). This CDR3 spans 13 amino acids. The CDR3 DNA reads as TGTGCCAGCAGCAAGGGACAGTTGTATGGCTACACCTTC. Its translation: CASSKGQLYGYTF.